The 3 T cell receptor beta chains listed next were all sequenced from one sample in a study of T cell repertoires in ileal Crohn's disease. The repertoire was sequenced with immunoSEQ multiplex PCR; TCRdb's copy has only in-frame clones and lacks some. This table has about 62,000 clones, 85% to 90% appearing once. As to time point: neoterminal ileum biopsy at postoperative endoscopy, about 6 months after surgery. The sequencing input was ileal tissue. Receptor source: an adult with Crohn's disease.

This chain links TRBV4-2 with TRBJ1-6; 9 bases line up with TRBD1. The CDR3 runs to 15 residues. Trimming cost V 2 bases and J 9 bases; bases outside gene matches: 5. Germline V CDR1 and CDR2: LGHNA, YNFKEQ. CDR3 nucleotide sequence: TGTGCCAGCAGCCAAAGGACAGGGGAGGTTTCACCCCTCCACTTT. It encodes CASSQRTGEVSPLHF.

This sequence joins TRBV4-3 and TRBJ2-1, with 10 bases matching TRBD2. Germline values: CDR1 LGHNA, CDR2 YSLEER. There are 15 residues in the CDR3. V trimming: 0 bases; J trimming: 9 bases; junction bases outside the gene matches: 5. As DNA, the CDR3 is TGCGCCAGCAGCCAAGATAAACTAGCGGGAACTGAGCAGTTCTTC. Its translation: CASSQDKLAGTEQFF.

In DNA, the CDR3 is TGTGCCAGCAAACAGGGGCAGGGGGAAAAACTGTTTTTT. Its protein is CASKQGQGEKLFF. V is TRBV5-5 and J is TRBJ1-4; TRBD1 agrees at 7 bases. In germline, CDR1 is SGHKS, CDR2 YYEKEE (reference sequence). CDR3 length: 13 amino acids. Germline trimming cut 6 bases from V and 8 bases from J; bases unmatched to any gene: 7.